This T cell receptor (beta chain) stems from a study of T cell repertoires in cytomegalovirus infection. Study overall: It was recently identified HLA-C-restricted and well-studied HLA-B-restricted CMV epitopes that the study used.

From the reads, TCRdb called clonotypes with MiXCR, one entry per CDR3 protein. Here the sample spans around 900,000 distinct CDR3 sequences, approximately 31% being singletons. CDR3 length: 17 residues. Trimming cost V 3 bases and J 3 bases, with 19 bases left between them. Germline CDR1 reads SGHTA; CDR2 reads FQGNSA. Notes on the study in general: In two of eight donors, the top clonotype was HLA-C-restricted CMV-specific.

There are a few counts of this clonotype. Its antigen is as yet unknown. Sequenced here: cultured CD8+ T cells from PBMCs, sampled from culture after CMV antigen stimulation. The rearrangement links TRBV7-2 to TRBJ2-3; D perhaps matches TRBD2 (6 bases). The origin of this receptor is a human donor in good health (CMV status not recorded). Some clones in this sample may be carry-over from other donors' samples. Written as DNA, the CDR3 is TGTGCCAGCAGCTTGGTAGGTGTACTTAGCGGAACAGATACGCAGTATTTT. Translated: CASSLVGVLSGTDTQYF. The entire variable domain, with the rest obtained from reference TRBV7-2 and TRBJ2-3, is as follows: GAGVSQSPSNKVTEKGKDVELRCDPISGHTALYWYRQSLGQGLEFLIYFQGNSAPDKSGLPSDRFSAERTGGSVSTLTIQRTQQEDSAVYLCASSLVGVLSGTDTQYFGPGTRLTVL.